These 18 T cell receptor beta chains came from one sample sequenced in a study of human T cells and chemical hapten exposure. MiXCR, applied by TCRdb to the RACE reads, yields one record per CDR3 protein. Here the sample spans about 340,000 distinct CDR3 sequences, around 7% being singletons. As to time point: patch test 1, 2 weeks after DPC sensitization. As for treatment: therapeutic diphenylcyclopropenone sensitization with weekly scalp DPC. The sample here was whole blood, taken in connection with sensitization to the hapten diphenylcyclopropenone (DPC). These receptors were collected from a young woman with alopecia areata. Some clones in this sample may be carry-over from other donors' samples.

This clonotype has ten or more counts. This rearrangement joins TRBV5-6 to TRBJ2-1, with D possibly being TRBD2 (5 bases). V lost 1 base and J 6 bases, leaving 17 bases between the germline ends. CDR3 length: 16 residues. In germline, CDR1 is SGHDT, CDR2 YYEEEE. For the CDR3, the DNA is TGTGCCAGCAGCTTGAGGACGTTCGGGAACACCAATGAGCAGTTCTTC. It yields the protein CASSLRTFGNTNEQFF.

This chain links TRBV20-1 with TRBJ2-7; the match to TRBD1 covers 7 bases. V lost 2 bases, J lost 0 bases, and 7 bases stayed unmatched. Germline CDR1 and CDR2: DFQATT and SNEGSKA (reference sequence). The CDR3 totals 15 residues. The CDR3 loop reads CSARLPGQSSYEQYF. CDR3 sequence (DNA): TGCAGTGCTAGACTCCCGGGACAGAGCTCCTACGAGCAGTACTTC.

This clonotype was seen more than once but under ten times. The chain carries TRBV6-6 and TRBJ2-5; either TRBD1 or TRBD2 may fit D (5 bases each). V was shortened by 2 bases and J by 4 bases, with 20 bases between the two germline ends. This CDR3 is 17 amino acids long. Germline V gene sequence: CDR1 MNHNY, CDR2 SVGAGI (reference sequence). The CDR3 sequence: CASSYVALGDGVETQYF. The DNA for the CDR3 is TGTGCCAGCAGTTACGTCGCATTGGGGGACGGGGTAGAGACCCAGTACTTC.

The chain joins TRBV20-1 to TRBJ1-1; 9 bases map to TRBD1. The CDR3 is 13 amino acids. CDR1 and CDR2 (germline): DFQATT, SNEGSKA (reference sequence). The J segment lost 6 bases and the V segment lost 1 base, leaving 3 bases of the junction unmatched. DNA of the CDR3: TGCAGTGCTAGAGGGGACAGGGCGCCTGAAGCTTTCTTT. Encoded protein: CSARGDRAPEAFF.

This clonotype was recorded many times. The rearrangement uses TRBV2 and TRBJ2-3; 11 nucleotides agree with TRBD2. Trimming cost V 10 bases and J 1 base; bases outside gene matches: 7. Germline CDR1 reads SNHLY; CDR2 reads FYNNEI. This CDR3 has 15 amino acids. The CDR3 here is CATSVTSGGTDTQYF. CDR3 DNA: TGTGCCACCTCCGTGACTAGCGGGGGCACAGATACGCAGTATTTT.

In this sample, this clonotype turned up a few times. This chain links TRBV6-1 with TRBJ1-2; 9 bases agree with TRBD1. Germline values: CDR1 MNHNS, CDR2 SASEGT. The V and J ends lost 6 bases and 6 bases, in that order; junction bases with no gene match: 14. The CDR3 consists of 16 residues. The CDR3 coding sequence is TGTGCCAGCAGCCTGGAGGCAGGGACAGGGATTGATGGCTACACCTTC. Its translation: CASSLEAGTGIDGYTF.

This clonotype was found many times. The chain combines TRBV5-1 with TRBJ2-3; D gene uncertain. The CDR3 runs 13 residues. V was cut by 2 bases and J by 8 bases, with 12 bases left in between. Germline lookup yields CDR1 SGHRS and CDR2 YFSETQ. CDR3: CASSFGHRGTQYF. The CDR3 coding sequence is TGCGCCAGCAGCTTCGGCCATCGTGGTACGCAGTATTTT.

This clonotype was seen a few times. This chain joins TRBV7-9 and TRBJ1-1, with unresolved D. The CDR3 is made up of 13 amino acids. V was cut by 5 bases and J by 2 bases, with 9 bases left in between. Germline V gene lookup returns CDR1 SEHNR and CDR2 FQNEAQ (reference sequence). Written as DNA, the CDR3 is TGTGCCAGCAGCGGCGACCCAAACACTGAAGCTTTCTTT. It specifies CASSGDPNTEAFF.

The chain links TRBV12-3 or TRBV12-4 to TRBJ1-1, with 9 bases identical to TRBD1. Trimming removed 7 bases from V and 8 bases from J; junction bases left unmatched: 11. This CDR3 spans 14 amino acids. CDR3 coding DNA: TGTGCCAGCAATAGCGGACAGGGGCCTTCGGAAGCTTTCTTT. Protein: CASNSGQGPSEAFF.

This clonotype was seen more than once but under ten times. CDR3 residues: CASSREGSGGADEQFF. DNA of the CDR3: TGTGCCAGCAGCCGAGAGGGTAGCGGGGGGGCGGATGAGCAGTTCTTC. This chain links TRBV7-2 with TRBJ2-1; 11 bases fit TRBD2. The V and J ends lost 5 bases and 8 bases, in that order; junction bases with no gene match: 11. The CDR3 totals 16 residues. Germline CDR1 and CDR2: SGHTA and FQGNSA. Drawing the rest from reference TRBV7-2 and TRBJ2-1, the complete variable domain is GAGVSQSPSNKVTEKGKDVELRCDPISGHTALYWYRQSLGQGLEFLIYFQGNSAPDKSGLPSDRFSAERTGGSVSTLTIQRTQQEDSAVYLCASSREGSGGADEQFFGPGTRLTVL.

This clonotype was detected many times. In DNA, the CDR3 is TGTGCCAGCAGCTTGGTCTACTCCACAGATACGCAGTATTTT. Protein: CASSLVYSTDTQYF. This chain connects TRBV7-2 to TRBJ2-3; D gene unclear. V was clipped by 3 bases and J by 2 bases, with 9 bases between them. The CDR3 length is 14 residues. Germline V lookup: CDR1 SGHTA, CDR2 FQGNSA.

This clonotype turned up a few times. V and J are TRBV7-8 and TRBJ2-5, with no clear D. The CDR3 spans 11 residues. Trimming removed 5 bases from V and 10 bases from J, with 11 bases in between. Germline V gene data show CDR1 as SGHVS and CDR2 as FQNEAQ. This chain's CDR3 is CASSVPEDQYF. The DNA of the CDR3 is TGTGCCAGCAGCGTACCGGAAGACCAGTACTTC.

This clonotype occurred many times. In DNA form, the CDR3 reads TGCGCCAGCAGCCCCCAGAGATCGGGGGTAGATACGCAGTATTTT. This sequence encodes CASSPQRSGVDTQYF. The J gene is TRBJ2-3, the V gene TRBV4-3; D perhaps matches TRBD2 (6 bases). CDR3 length: 15 amino acids. The V end was cut by 4 bases, the J end by 5 bases, with 16 bases between. The V gene's germline CDR1 is LGHNA and CDR2 YSLEER.

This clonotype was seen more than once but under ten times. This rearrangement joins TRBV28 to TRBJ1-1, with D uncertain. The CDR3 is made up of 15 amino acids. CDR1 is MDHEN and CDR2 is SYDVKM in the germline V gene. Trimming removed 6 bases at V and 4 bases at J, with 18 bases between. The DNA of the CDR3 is TGTGCCAGCAGGCTCCTTGACCCGGGCGGCACTGAAGCTTTCTTT. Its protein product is CASRLLDPGGTEAFF.

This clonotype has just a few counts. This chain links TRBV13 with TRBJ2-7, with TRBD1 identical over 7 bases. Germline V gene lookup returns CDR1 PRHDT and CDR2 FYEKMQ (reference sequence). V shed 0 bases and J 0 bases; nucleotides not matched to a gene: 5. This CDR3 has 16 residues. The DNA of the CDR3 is TGTGCCAGCAGCTTAGGAAGGACAGGCCGCTCCTACGAGCAGTACTTC. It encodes CASSLGRTGRSYEQYF.

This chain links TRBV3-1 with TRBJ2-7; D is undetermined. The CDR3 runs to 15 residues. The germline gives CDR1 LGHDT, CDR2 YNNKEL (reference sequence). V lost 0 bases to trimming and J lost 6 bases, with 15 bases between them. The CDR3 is CASSQDGTLLSEQYF. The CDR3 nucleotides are TGTGCCAGCAGCCAAGACGGAACTCTCCTGAGCGAGCAGTACTTC.

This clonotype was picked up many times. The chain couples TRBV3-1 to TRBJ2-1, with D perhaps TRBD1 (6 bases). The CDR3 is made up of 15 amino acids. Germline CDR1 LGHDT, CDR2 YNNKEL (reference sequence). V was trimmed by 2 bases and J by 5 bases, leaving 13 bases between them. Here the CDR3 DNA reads TGTGCCAGCAGCCAACTACAGGGATTCAACAATGAGCAGTTCTTC. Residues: CASSQLQGFNNEQFF.

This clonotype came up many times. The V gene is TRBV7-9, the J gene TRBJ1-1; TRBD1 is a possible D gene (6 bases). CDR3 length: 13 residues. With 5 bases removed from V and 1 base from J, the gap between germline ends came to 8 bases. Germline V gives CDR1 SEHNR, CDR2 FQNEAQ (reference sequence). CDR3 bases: TGTGCCAGCAGCGGACAGCCGAACACTGAAGCTTTCTTT. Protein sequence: CASSGQPNTEAFF.